The TCR beta chain described here comes from a study of shared clonotypes between healthy human individuals (dated by TCRdb to 2018 to 2021). Notes on the research overall: The cohort included a few men and a couple of women between 18 and 49 years of age. To increase sequencing depth and limit assay-specific biases, TCR repertoire library preparation and sequencing were carried out by different laboratories using diverse techniques. To estimate repertoire size and how much clonotype sharing occurs between individuals, the study deeply sequenced the blood TCR repertoires of a handful of healthy adults. Per donor, leukapheresis produced somewhere between about 0.94 and 9.5 billion PBMCs. Broader findings and caveats from the paper: Pairwise subsampling led to the expectation that sequencing depth would affect the degree of clonotype sharing among donors. The genetic and exposure-history diversity represented was limited by the small number of donors. Sampling was restricted to blood, and TCR repertoires in tissue are likely to differ from TCR repertoires in blood.

Healthy HIV-negative adults with no recently reported acute infections or vaccinations were included as donors. Only Caucasian adults living in Nashville, Tennessee, USA were represented among the donors. In the unsorted samples, 90 million to 100 million PBMCs were counted, and genomic DNA was extracted using the QIAamp DNA Blood Mini kit. Blood was obtained by leukapheresis, after which PBMCs were separated by Ficoll-Histopaque density gradient centrifugation and cryopreserved in liquid nitrogen vapor phase. This clone was counted at least ten times. The antigen this receptor binds is unknown. Base qualities are missing; no much larger clone stands one base away. The CDR3 numbers 10 residues from cysteine through phenylalanine. Only the CDR3 part of the read is kept: 30 bases, read in frame from the first base. CDR1 MDHEN and CDR2 SYDVKM are derived from the germline V gene. V was cut back by 6 bases and J by 7 bases, leaving a gap of 3 bases between them.

TCR CDR3 regions were amplified from genomic DNA by multiplex PCR using the deep immunoSEQ assay. Extracted genomic DNA from each cell subset was spread evenly across all wells of several immunoSEQ 96-well plates, with each plate serving as a replicate. For unsorted PBMC, approximately 300 ng of genomic DNA, equivalent to approximately 28,000 T cell genomes, went into each replicate PCR. Unsorted PBMC genomic DNA was sequenced across ten immunoSEQ deep assay plates. Purified libraries were quantified with a Qubit 3.0 fluorometer, sized on a Bioanalyzer 2100, and re-quantified with the KAPA Library Quantification kit. A separate single-read 150-cycle Illumina NextSeq 550 flow cell was used to sequence each immunoSEQ 96-well plate. Per the authors' processing: Because the immunoSEQ output included only junctional sequences and no quality scores, the filtering could not be the same as the filtering used for full-length reads. To assign V/J genes and CDR3, sequences were annotated against IMGT germline references using PyIR, a Python wrapper for IgBLAST v1.9. Reads were removed for weak V/J assignments (E-value above 1e-6), missing CDR3, stop codons, out-of-frame junctions, or ambiguous translated residues. V3J clonotypes were defined as sequences sharing an identical inferred V gene, J gene, and CDR3 amino acid sequence. To compute the percentage overlap between repertoires, the number of shared unique clonotypes was divided by the size of the smaller repertoire. Repertoire richness was assessed with RTK rarefaction, the Chao1 estimator, and Recon v2.1 estimates of unobserved clonotypes. What TCRdb holds here is the immuneACCESS table cut down to in-frame rearrangements. Part of the clones is not present; checked against another copy, under half of the missing clones reflect an unresolved V gene, and the others are unexplained. V and J calls and clone size follow that table, whereas D and trimming were derived from the DNA. The sample table lists over 400,000 clones, around 73% of them with a count of one. Of the sample, about 11% is held by the ten largest clones.

This sequence uses TRBV28 and TRBJ2-2; there is no confident call for the D gene. This receptor was taken from a woman aged 40 to 49 in good health. Some clones in this sample may be carry-over from other donors' samples. Source material: PBMCs. CDR3 reads: CASRGGELFF. In nucleotide form, the sequence is TGTGCCAGCAGAGGCGGGGAGCTGTTTTTT.